This is a list of T cell receptor beta chains from one sample in a study of blood T cell repertoires in COVID-19. Some clones are missing from TCRdb's copy, which holds only in-frame ones; the method was immunoSEQ multiplex PCR. The table includes more than 95,000 clones, roughly 90% detected once. The sample taken for sequencing was peripheral blood. Receptors originate from a woman aged 60-75 years with acute or convalescent COVID-19. Both conserved end residues are part of each CDR3. The order of the fields is V gene, J gene, clone size, D gene, CDR3 protein, CDR3 DNA. D genes are given only for firm matches. Clone size is given for some rows only: seen once, a few or many times, or a class if the clone is expanded.

v_gene: TRBV11-3
j_gene: TRBJ2-1
abundance: NA
d_gene: NA
CDR3aa: CASSQGGLERYEQFF
CDR3nt: TGTGCCAGCAGCCAGGGGGGACTAGAGAGGTATGAGCAGTTCTTC

v_gene: TRBV4-2
j_gene: TRBJ2-7
abundance: once
d_gene: TRBD2
CDR3aa: CASSQDRTSGGWGSEQYF
CDR3nt: TGTGCCAGCAGCCAAGACAGGACTAGCGGGGGGTGGGGATCCGAGCAGTACTTC

v_gene: TRBV10-1
j_gene: TRBJ2-5
abundance: NA
d_gene: NA
CDR3aa: CASSPSGQETQYF
CDR3nt: TGCGCCAGCAGTCCGAGCGGGCAAGAGACCCAGTACTTC

v_gene: TRBV6-5
j_gene: TRBJ2-7
abundance: once
d_gene: NA
CDR3aa: CASSYTRLGGSYEQYF
CDR3nt: TGTGCCAGCAGTTACACCCGATTGGGGGGCTCCTACGAGCAGTACTTC

v_gene: TRBV28
j_gene: TRBJ1-5
abundance: NA
d_gene: TRBD1
CDR3aa: CASSLGQIPYSNQPQHF
CDR3nt: TGTGCCAGCAGCTTGGGACAGATCCCTTATAGCAATCAGCCCCAGCATTTT

v_gene: TRBV5-1
j_gene: TRBJ2-1
abundance: NA
d_gene: NA
CDR3aa: CASSLTTGITYNEQFF
CDR3nt: TGCGCCAGCAGCTTAACTACAGGGATAACCTACAATGAGCAGTTCTTC

v_gene: TRBV7-2
j_gene: TRBJ2-1
abundance: NA
d_gene: NA
CDR3aa: CASSSYRNEQFF
CDR3nt: TGTGCCAGCAGCTCTTACAGAAATGAGCAGTTCTTC

v_gene: TRBV9
j_gene: TRBJ1-5
abundance: NA
d_gene: TRBD1
CDR3aa: CASSAGGPNQPQHF
CDR3nt: TGTGCCAGCAGCGCAGGGGGCCCCAATCAGCCCCAGCATTTT

v_gene: TRBV28
j_gene: TRBJ2-1
abundance: NA
d_gene: TRBD2
CDR3aa: CASSGLAGEGSYNEQFF
CDR3nt: TGTGCCAGCAGTGGACTAGCGGGAGAAGGATCCTACAATGAGCAGTTCTTC

v_gene: TRBV3-1/TRBV3-2
j_gene: TRBJ1-2
abundance: NA
d_gene: NA
CDR3aa: CASSRTPANYGYTF
CDR3nt: TGTGCCAGCAGCCGGACACCAGCTAACTATGGCTACACCTTC

v_gene: TRBV15
j_gene: TRBJ1-1
abundance: NA
d_gene: NA
CDR3aa: CATTRGGPGDTEAFF
CDR3nt: TGTGCCACCACCCGAGGGGGACCAGGGGACACTGAAGCTTTCTTT

v_gene: TRBV27
j_gene: TRBJ1-5
abundance: NA
d_gene: TRBD1
CDR3aa: CASKGARNQPQHF
CDR3nt: TGTGCCAGCAAGGGGGCAAGGAATCAGCCCCAGCATTTT

v_gene: TRBV3-1/TRBV3-2
j_gene: TRBJ2-1
abundance: NA
d_gene: NA
CDR3aa: CASSLTWDSYNEQFF
CDR3nt: TGTGCCAGCAGCCTTACATGGGACTCTTACAATGAGCAGTTCTTC

v_gene: TRBV3-1/TRBV3-2
j_gene: TRBJ1-4
abundance: NA
d_gene: NA
CDR3aa: CASSQETGVNEKLFF
CDR3nt: TGTGCCAGCAGCCAAGAAACTGGAGTTAATGAAAAACTGTTTTTT

v_gene: TRBV19
j_gene: TRBJ2-3
abundance: NA
d_gene: NA
CDR3aa: CATPYTQYF
CDR3nt: TGTGCCACCCCCTATACGCAGTATTTT

v_gene: TRBV11-2
j_gene: TRBJ2-5
abundance: once
d_gene: TRBD2
CDR3aa: CASSFTAGGEETQYF
CDR3nt: TGTGCCAGCAGCTTTACAGCGGGAGGTGAAGAGACCCAGTACTTC

v_gene: TRBV2
j_gene: TRBJ1-2
abundance: NA
d_gene: TRBD1
CDR3aa: CASRSSGGSNYGYTF
CDR3nt: TGTGCCAGCAGGTCGTCAGGGGGATCGAACTATGGCTACACCTTC

v_gene: TRBV19
j_gene: TRBJ2-7
abundance: NA
d_gene: NA
CDR3aa: CASSMTGTGLTEQYF
CDR3nt: TGTGCCAGTAGTATGACCGGGACTGGTCTTACCGAGCAGTACTTC

v_gene: TRBV24-1
j_gene: TRBJ2-5
abundance: once
d_gene: NA
CDR3aa: CATGSRLPGGIETQYF
CDR3nt: TGTGCCACCGGAAGCAGGCTACCAGGAGGAATTGAGACCCAGTACTTC

v_gene: TRBV11-3
j_gene: TRBJ2-1
abundance: few
d_gene: TRBD2
CDR3aa: CASSLGLAGAGGEQFF
CDR3nt: TGTGCCAGCAGCTTAGGACTAGCGGGAGCCGGCGGGGAGCAGTTCTTC

v_gene: TRBV6-6
j_gene: TRBJ1-1
abundance: NA
d_gene: NA
CDR3aa: CASSLTGGRGEAFF
CDR3nt: TGTGCCAGCAGCCTTACTGGGGGGAGAGGTGAAGCTTTCTTT

v_gene: TRBV12-3/TRBV12-4
j_gene: TRBJ1-1
abundance: few
d_gene: NA
CDR3aa: CASRNGVEAFF
CDR3nt: TGTGCCAGCAGGAACGGGGTTGAAGCTTTCTTT

v_gene: TRBV28
j_gene: TRBJ1-2
abundance: NA
d_gene: TRBD1
CDR3aa: CASSLDRGLGYTF
CDR3nt: TGTGCCAGCAGTCTCGACAGGGGGCTTGGCTACACCTTC

v_gene: TRBV6-5
j_gene: TRBJ1-2
abundance: NA
d_gene: NA
CDR3aa: CASSPGILLGGYTF
CDR3nt: TGTGCCAGCAGTCCAGGGATCCTCCTGGGTGGCTACACCTTC

v_gene: TRBV5-1
j_gene: TRBJ1-1
abundance: NA
d_gene: TRBD1
CDR3aa: CASSLGLGQANTEAFF
CDR3nt: TGCGCCAGCAGCTTGGGGCTTGGACAGGCTAACACTGAAGCTTTCTTT

v_gene: TRBV11-2
j_gene: TRBJ2-1
abundance: NA
d_gene: NA
CDR3aa: CASSLTGSRYNEQFF
CDR3nt: TGTGCCAGCAGCCTAACCGGGTCCCGCTACAATGAGCAGTTCTTC

v_gene: TRBV10-3
j_gene: TRBJ1-3
abundance: NA
d_gene: TRBD1
CDR3aa: CAISGDRSNQSLSGNTIYF
CDR3nt: TGTGCCATCAGTGGGGACAGGTCCAATCAGTCTCTCTCTGGAAACACCATATATTTT

v_gene: TRBV30
j_gene: TRBJ2-1
abundance: NA
d_gene: TRBD2
CDR3aa: CAWRPSGRGGYNEQFF
CDR3nt: TGTGCCTGGAGACCTAGCGGGAGAGGGGGGTACAATGAGCAGTTCTTC

v_gene: TRBV2
j_gene: TRBJ1-1
abundance: NA
d_gene: TRBD1
CDR3aa: CASRIQGARSNTEAFF
CDR3nt: TGTGCCAGCAGGATACAGGGGGCACGGAGTAACACTGAAGCTTTCTTT

v_gene: TRBV27
j_gene: TRBJ2-3
abundance: NA
d_gene: TRBD1
CDR3aa: CASSFRDSRDTQYF
CDR3nt: TGTGCCAGCAGTTTTAGGGACAGCAGAGATACGCAGTATTTT

v_gene: TRBV4-1
j_gene: TRBJ2-6
abundance: NA
d_gene: TRBD2
CDR3aa: CASSPLIAGEVGANVLTF
CDR3nt: TGCGCCAGCAGCCCCCTCATAGCGGGAGAGGTTGGGGCCAACGTCCTGACTTTC

v_gene: TRBV25-1
j_gene: TRBJ2-5
abundance: few
d_gene: TRBD2
CDR3aa: CASSEGGSGSPRGTQYF
CDR3nt: TGTGCCAGCAGTGAGGGAGGTAGCGGGAGCCCCCGGGGGACCCAGTACTTC

v_gene: TRBV19
j_gene: TRBJ2-1
abundance: few
d_gene: TRBD1
CDR3aa: CASSITTGEWGSQFF
CDR3nt: TGTGCCAGTAGTATTACTACAGGGGAGTGGGGCTCGCAGTTCTTC

v_gene: TRBV7-3
j_gene: TRBJ2-2
abundance: NA
d_gene: NA
CDR3aa: CASSLSRSTGELFF
CDR3nt: TGTGCCAGCAGCTTAAGTCGGAGCACCGGGGAGCTGTTTTTT

v_gene: TRBV27
j_gene: TRBJ2-7
abundance: once
d_gene: TRBD1
CDR3aa: CASSPRTGGVYEQYF
CDR3nt: TGTGCCAGCAGTCCCCGGACAGGGGGTGTATACGAGCAGTACTTC